The clone carrying this T cell receptor beta chain was recorded a few times. What it recognizes is unknown. The sample comes from a study of lymphopenia after photon versus proton radiotherapy. The CDR3 loop spans 15 amino acids. Germline-derived CDR1 and CDR2 are MGHRA and YSYEKL. Trimming removed 1 base from V and 8 bases from J, with 14 bases in between. Regarding the study as a whole: Authors raise, but do not show, better survival with proton therapy. Post-nadir TCR diversity decline inversely tracked overall survival among those who died. After lymphocyte nadir, photon-treated repertoires showed oligoclonal expansion, especially CD8+ Temra.

Assay used: immunoSEQ multiplex PCR; TCRdb lists only in-frame clones, some missing. The sample gives some 70,000 clones, approximately 87% of which show up once; 10% to 14% is in the top ten. This sequence originates from an elderly man with esophageal cancer. The V and J genes are TRBV4-1 and TRBJ1-4, with no clear D. The specimen was peripheral blood, collected from a patient treated with proton-based radiotherapy. CDR3 nucleotide sequence: TGCGCCAGCAGCCAAGTTGGAGGGCTTAGGGAAAAACTGTTTTTT. It codes for CASSQVGGLREKLFF.